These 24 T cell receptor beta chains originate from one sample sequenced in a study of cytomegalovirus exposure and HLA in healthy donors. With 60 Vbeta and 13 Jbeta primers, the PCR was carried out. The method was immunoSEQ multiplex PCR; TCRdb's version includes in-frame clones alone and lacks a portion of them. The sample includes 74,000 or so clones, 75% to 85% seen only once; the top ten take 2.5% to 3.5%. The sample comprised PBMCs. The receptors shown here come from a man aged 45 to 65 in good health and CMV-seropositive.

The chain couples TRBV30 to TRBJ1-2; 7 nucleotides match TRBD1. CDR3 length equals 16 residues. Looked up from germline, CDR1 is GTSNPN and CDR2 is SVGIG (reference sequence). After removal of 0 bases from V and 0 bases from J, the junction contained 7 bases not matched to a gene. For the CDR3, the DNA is TGTGCCTGGAGTGTATACGGCAGGGGGACTAACTATGGCTACACCTTC. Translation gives CAWSVYGRGTNYGYTF.

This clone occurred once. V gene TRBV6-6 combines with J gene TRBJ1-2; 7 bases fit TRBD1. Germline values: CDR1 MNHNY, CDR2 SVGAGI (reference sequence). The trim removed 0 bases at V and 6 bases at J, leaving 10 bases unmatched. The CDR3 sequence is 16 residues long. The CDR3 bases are TGTGCCAGCAGTTACTCGGACACAGGGACAGTCGATGGCTACACCTTC. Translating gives CASSYSDTGTVDGYTF.

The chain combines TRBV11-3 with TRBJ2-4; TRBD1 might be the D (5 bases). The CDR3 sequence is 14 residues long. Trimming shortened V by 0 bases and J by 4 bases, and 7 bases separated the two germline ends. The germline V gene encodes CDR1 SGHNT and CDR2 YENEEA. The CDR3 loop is CASSLDPGKNIQYF. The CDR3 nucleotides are TGTGCCAGCAGCTTAGACCCAGGGAAAAACATTCAGTACTTC.

The CDR3 protein is CASSQTGGLDTIYF. In DNA, the CDR3 is TGTGCCAGCAGCCAGACAGGGGGATTGGACACCATATATTTT. The chain has TRBV9 and TRBJ1-3; 9 bases agree with TRBD1. This CDR3 region has 14 residues. V shed 4 bases, J shed 8 bases, and the junction held 7 bases outside the gene matches. Germline V gives CDR1 SGDLS, CDR2 YYNGEE.

The DNA of the CDR3 is TGTGCCAGCAGTGTCAGGGAAGGACTAGCGGGAGTTGAGCAGTTCTTC. Protein: CASSVREGLAGVEQFF. This chain links TRBV2 with TRBJ2-1, with 13 bases aligning to TRBD2. Germline V gene data show CDR1 as SNHLY and CDR2 as FYNNEI. The CDR3 consists of 16 residues. J gave up 9 bases and V 4 bases, and 9 bases lay outside the gene matches.

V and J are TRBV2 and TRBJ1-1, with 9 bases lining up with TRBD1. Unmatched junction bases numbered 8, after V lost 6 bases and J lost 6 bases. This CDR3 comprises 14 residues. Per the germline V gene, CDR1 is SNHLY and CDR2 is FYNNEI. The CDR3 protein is CASRVERTGAEAFF. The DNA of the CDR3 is TGTGCCAGCAGGGTCGAAAGGACAGGGGCTGAAGCTTTCTTT.

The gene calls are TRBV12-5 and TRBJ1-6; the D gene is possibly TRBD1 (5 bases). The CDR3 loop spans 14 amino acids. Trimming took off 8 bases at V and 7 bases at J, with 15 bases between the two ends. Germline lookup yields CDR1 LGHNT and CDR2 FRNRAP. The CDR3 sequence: CASRGSEINSPLHF. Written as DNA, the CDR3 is TGTGCTAGTCGGGGGTCCGAGATCAATTCACCCCTCCACTTT.

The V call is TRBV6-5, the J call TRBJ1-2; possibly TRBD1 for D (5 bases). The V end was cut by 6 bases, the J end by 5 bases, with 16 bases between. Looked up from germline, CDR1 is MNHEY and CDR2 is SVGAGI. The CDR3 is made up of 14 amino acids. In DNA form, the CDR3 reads TGTGCCAGCAGCCGTCTCGGTGGGGGGTATGGCTACACCTTC. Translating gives CASSRLGGGYGYTF.

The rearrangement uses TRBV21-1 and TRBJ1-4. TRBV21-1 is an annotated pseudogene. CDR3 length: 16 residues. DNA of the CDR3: TGTGCCAGCAGCTCGAGAGAGGGGGGGGCCCGTGAAAAACTGTTTTTT. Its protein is CASSSREGGAREKLFF.

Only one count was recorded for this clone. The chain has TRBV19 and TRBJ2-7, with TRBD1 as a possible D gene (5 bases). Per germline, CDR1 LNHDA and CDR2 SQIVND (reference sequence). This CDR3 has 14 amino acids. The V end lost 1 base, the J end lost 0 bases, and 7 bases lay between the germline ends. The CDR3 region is CASSIGGGSYEQYF. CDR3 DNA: TGTGCCAGTAGTATAGGGGGCGGCTCCTACGAGCAGTACTTC.

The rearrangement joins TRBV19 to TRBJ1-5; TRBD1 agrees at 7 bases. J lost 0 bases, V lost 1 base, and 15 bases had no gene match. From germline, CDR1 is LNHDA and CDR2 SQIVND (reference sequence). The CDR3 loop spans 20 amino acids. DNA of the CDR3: TGTGCCAGTAGTATAGGTCGGGGGGGGACAGAATTTTATAGCAATCAGCCCCAGCATTTT. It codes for CASSIGRGGTEFYSNQPQHF.

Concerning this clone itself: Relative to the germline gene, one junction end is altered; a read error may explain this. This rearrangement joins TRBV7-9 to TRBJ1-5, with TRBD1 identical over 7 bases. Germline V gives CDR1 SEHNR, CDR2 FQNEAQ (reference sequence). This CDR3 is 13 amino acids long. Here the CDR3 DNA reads TGTTCCAGCAGCTTAGGGGGCGGTCAGCCCCAGCATTTT. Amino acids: CSSSLGGGQPQHF.

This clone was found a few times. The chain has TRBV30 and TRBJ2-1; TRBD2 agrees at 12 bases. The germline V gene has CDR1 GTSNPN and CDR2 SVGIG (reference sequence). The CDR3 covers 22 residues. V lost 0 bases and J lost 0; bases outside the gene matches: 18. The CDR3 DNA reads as TGTGCCTGGAGTGTACCCAGGGGGCGAACCCCGGGACTAGCGGGCTCCTACAATGAGCAGTTCTTC. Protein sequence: CAWSVPRGRTPGLAGSYNEQFF.

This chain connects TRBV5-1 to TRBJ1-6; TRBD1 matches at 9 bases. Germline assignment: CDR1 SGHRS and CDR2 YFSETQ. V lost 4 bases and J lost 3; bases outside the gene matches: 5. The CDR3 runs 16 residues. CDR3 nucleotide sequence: TGCGCCAGCAGCGAAACAGGGGGCGACTATAATTCACCCCTCCACTTT. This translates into CASSETGGDYNSPLHF.

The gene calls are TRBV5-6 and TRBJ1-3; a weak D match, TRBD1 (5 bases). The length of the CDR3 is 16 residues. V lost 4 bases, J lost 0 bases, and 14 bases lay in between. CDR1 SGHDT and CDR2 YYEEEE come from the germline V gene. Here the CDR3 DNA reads TGTGCCAGCAGCATGGGACTGATCAGCTCTGGAAACACCATATATTTT. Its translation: CASSMGLISSGNTIYF.

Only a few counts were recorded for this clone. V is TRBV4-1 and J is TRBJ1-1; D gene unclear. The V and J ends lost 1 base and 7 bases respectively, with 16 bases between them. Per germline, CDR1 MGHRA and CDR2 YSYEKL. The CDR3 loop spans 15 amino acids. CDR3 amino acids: CASSQVQAIISEAFF. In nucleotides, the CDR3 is TGCGCCAGCAGCCAAGTCCAGGCAATAATTAGTGAAGCTTTCTTT.

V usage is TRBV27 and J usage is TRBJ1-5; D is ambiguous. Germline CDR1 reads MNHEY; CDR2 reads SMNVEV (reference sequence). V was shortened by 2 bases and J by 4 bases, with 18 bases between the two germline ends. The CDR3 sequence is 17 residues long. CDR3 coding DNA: TGTGCCAGCAGTTTAGGACTTCCGGGGAGATTTAATCAGCCCCAGCATTTT. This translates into CASSLGLPGRFNQPQHF.

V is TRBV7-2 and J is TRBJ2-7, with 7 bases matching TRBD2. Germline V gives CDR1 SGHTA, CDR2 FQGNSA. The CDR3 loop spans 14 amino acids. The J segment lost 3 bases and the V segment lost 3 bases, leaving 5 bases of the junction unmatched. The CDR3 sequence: CASSFAGEIYEQYF. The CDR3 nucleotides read TGTGCCAGCAGCTTCGCGGGAGAAATCTACGAGCAGTACTTC.

Here the CDR3 DNA reads TGTGCCAGCAGTCGCCTTTTTCGAGGTTTCGGCGAGCAGTACTTC. Protein: CASSRLFRGFGEQYF. The chain links TRBV6-5 to TRBJ2-5; D ambiguous. The J call may be in error: the DNA end matches TRBJ2-7 better. Germline V gene data show CDR1 as MNHEY and CDR2 as SVGAGI. The CDR3 consists of 15 residues.

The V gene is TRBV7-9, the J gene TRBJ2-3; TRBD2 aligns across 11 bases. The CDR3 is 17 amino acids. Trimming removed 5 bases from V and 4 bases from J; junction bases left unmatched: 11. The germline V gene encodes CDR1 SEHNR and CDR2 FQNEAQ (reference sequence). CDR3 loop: CASSPSGRLGLPDTQYF. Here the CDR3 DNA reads TGTGCCAGCAGCCCTAGCGGGAGGCTGGGTTTACCAGATACGCAGTATTTT.

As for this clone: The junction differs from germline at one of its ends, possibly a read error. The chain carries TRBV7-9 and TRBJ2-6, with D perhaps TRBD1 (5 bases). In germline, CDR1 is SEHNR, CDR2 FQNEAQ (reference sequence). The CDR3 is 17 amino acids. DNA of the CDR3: TGTGCCAGCAGCTTAGATACGGGCTACTCTGGGGCCAACGGCCTGACTTTC. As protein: CASSLDTGYSGANGLTF.

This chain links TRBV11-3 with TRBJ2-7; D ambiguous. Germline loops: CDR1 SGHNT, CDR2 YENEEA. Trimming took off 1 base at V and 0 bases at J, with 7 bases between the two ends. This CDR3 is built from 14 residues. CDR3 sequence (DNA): TGTGCCAGCAGCTTAGTCTCCCTCTCCTACGAGCAGTACTTC. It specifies CASSLVSLSYEQYF.

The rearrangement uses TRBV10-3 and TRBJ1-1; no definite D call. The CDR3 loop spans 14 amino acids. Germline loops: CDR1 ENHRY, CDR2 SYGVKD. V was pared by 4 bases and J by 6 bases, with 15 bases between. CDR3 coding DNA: TGTGCCATCAGTGCGGAGGCTTCGTACTCTGAAGCTTTCTTT. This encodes CAISAEASYSEAFF.

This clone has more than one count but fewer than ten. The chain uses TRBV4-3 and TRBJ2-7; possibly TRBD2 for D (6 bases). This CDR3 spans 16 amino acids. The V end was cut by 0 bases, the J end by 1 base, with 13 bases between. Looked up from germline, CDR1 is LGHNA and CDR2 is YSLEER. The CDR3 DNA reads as TGCGCCAGCAGCCAAGATTTGGTGGCGGGGTCCTACGAGCAGTACTTC. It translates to CASSQDLVAGSYEQYF.